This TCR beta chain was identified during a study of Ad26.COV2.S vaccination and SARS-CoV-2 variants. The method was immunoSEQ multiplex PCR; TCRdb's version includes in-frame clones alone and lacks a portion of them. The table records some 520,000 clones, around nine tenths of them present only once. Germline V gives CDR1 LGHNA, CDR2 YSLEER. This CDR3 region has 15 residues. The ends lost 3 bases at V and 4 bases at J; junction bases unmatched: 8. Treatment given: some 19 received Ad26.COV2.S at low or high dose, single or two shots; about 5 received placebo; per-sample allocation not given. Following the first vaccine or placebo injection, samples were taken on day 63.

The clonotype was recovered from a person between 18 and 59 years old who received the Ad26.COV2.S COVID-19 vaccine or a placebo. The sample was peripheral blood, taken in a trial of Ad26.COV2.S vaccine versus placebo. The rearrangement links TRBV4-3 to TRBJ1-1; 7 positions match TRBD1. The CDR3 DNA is TGCGCCAGCAGCCACGAGACAGGGATGGGCACTGAAGCTTTCTTT. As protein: CASSHETGMGTEAFF.